The 3 T cell receptor beta chains given below trace back to one sample, sequenced in a study of shared clonotypes between healthy human individuals. Sequencing used immunoSEQ multiplex PCR; TCRdb keeps in-frame clones, though not all of them. The profile shows more than 400,000 clones, around 73% of them singletons. The sequenced material came from PBMCs. The receptors derive from a woman in her thirties or forties in good health. Some clones in this sample may be carry-over from other donors' samples.

The genes are TRBV10-1 and TRBJ2-7, with D unclear. The V gene lost 2 bases and the J gene lost 3 bases, with 5 bases spanning the gap. CDR3 length: 12 residues. Per the germline V gene, CDR1 is WNHNN and CDR2 is SYGVQD (reference sequence). The CDR3 nucleotides read TGCGCCAGCAGTGAGCACGGCTACGAGCAGTACTTC. Amino acids: CASSEHGYEQYF.

The chain employs TRBV19 and TRBJ1-3; possible D gene TRBD1, 5 bases. Trimming removed 8 bases from V and 6 bases from J, with 17 bases in between. The CDR3 extends over 14 amino acids. Germline CDR1 is LNHDA and CDR2 is SQIVND (reference sequence). CDR3 loop: CASRLTRGANTIYF. The CDR3 DNA reads TGTGCCAGTCGACTCACGAGGGGTGCAAACACCATATATTTT. Looking up the rest from reference TRBV19 and TRBJ1-3 gives the full variable domain: DGGITQSPKYLFRKEGQNVTLSCEQNLNHDAMYWYRQDPGQGLRLIYYSQIVNDFQKGDIAEGYSVSREKKESFPLTVTSAQKNPTAFYLCASRLTRGANTIYFGEGSWLTVV.

The chain combines TRBV2 with TRBJ2-3; maybe TRBD1 (6 bases). The CDR3 runs to 13 residues. V was pared by 10 bases and J by 5 bases, with 16 bases between. Looked up from germline, CDR1 is SNHLY and CDR2 is FYNNEI. The CDR3: CATTGRVGDTQYF. CDR3 nucleotide sequence: TGTGCCACCACAGGGAGAGTCGGAGATACGCAGTATTTT.